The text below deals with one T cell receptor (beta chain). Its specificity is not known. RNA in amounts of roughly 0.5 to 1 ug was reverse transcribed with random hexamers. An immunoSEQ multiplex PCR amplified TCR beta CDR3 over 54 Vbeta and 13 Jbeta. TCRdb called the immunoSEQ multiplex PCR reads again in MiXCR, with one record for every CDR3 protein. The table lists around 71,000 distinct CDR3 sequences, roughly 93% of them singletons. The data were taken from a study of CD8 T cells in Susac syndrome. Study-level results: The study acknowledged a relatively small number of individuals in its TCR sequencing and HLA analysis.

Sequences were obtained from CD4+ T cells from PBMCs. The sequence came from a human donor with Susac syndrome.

The CDR3 nucleotides read TGCAGTGCTAAAAGAGACACTCGTTACGAGCAGTACTTC. Protein sequence: CSAKRDTRYEQYF. This chain joins TRBV20-1 and TRBJ2-7; D remains ambiguous. There are 13 residues in the CDR3. V was clipped by 4 bases and J by 4 bases, with 14 bases between them. Germline V gene lookup returns CDR1 DFQATT and CDR2 SNEGSKA (reference sequence).